This T cell receptor beta chain was found in a study of T-cell reconstitution after alpha-beta-depleted transplantation in children. Unique molecular identifiers were built into the TCRbeta library. MiXCR, run by TCRdb on the PCR reads, gives a single entry per CDR3 protein. The table records 900,000 or so distinct CDR3 sequences, about 16% of them present only once. This CDR3 is 15 amino acids long. CDR1 is SGDLS, CDR2 YYNGEE, per germline. V lost 0 bases to trimming and J lost 2 bases, with 11 bases between them. This clonotype was seen more than once but under ten times. Its antigen is unknown. Study-wide results and caveats: Newly produced T cells mostly provided counts and TCRbeta diversity after one year, as hyperexpanded clones declined. Some patients' high day-60 TCRbeta diversity was attributed to recipient cells surviving conditioning. Several hundred expanded graft clones reportedly were the source of alpha-beta T cells about two months after transplant.

This TCR derives from a male patient younger than 18 who had a stem cell transplant for acute lymphoblastic leukemia, so the T cells may come from the graft donor. The genes are TRBV9 and TRBJ2-5; no firm D call. The source was PBMCs, mostly from graft donor cells, collected 360 days after TCRalphabeta/CD19-depleted stem cell transplant. The chain's CDR3 is CASSVGERVQETQYF. The CDR3 DNA is TGTGCCAGCAGCGTAGGAGAGCGTGTTCAAGAGACCCAGTACTTC.